This T cell receptor (beta chain) was found in a study of T-cell memory formation after mild COVID-19. Study-wide results and caveats: CD4/CD8 balance held among clones contracting day 15 to 85, and later expanders leaned CD4+.

Germline V gives CDR1 SGHTA, CDR2 FQGTGA. The CDR3 has 13 residues. Trimming removed 5 bases from V and 7 bases from J; junction bases left unmatched: 5. 5'RACE with constant-segment primers built TCRalpha and TCRbeta cDNA libraries with UMIs. MiXCR was run by TCRdb on the 5' RACE reads, yielding one entry per CDR3 protein. The table has 450,000 or so distinct CDR3 sequences, 20% to 25% seen once. Comment on this clonotype: Its antigen is unidentified.

This clonotype originated in an adult woman who had mild COVID-19 (a few samples of this study predate the infection). Cell type and time point are not known. Sequenced: PBMCs or a T cell subset sorted from them (not recorded which). This sequence joins TRBV7-3 and TRBJ1-1, with 9 bases that match TRBD1. CDR3 DNA: TGTGCCAGCAGCCCGGGACAGGGAGATGAAGCTTTCTTT. Protein product: CASSPGQGDEAFF.